Listed here is a single T cell receptor beta chain. This sample was taken from a study of T cell repertoires in cytomegalovirus infection. Germline values: CDR1 SGDLS, CDR2 YYNGEE. Trimming cost V 4 bases and J 6 bases; bases outside gene matches: 13. There are 16 residues in the CDR3. TCRdb reanalysed the reads using MiXCR and keeps one entry per CDR3 protein. The table lists nearly 650,000 distinct CDR3 sequences, roughly 24% of them singletons. The chain is built from TRBV9 and TRBJ1-3, with TRBD1 matching over 7 bases. This clonotype was obtained from a human donor in good health (CMV status not recorded). Some clones in this sample may be carry-over from other donors' samples. Sample: CD8+ T cells from PBMCs. The DNA for the CDR3 is TGTGCCAGCAGCCCTCGACAGGGCGGTTACGAAAACACCATATATTTT. It specifies CASSPRQGGYENTIYF.